These 22 T cell receptor beta chains originate from one sample sequenced in a study of T cell responses to AZD1222 COVID-19 vaccine. The table came from immunoSEQ multiplex PCR; TCRdb's copy has only in-frame clones and leaves some out. The table lists about 100,000 clones, more than 75% of them singletons, with 3.3% in the top ten. Sequences were derived from peripheral blood, sampled on day 0 of AZD1222 vaccination. Receptors were obtained from an adult in good health.

The V call is TRBV9, the J call TRBJ1-2; 9 nucleotides align to TRBD1. The V segment lost 6 bases and the J segment 4 bases; nucleotides outside the gene matches: 10. The CDR3 length is 15 residues. Germline CDR1 reads SGDLS; CDR2 reads YYNGEE. The CDR3 DNA is TGTGCCAGCACCCCCCAGGGACAGGGAGGCTATGGCTACACCTTC. Protein: CASTPQGQGGYGYTF.

This clone was found a few times. This chain uses TRBV7-9 with TRBJ1-2; the D gene is possibly TRBD1 (5 bases). The CDR3 consists of 14 residues. V was clipped by 4 bases and J by 5 bases, with 14 bases between them. The germline CDR1 and CDR2 sequences are SEHNR and FQNEAQ (reference sequence). The CDR3 nucleotides read TGTGCCAGCAGCTCACCCGGGACGCTATATGGCTACACCTTC. It encodes CASSSPGTLYGYTF.

This CDR3 is CASSLRQQNQGHGYTF. CDR3 nucleotide sequence: TGTGCCAGCAGTTTACGCCAACAAAACCAGGGGCATGGCTACACCTTC. V and J are TRBV6-2 or TRBV6-3 and TRBJ1-2; the D gene is possibly TRBD1 (6 bases). The CDR3 is 16 residues long. Trimming shortened V by 4 bases and J by 6 bases, and 21 bases separated the two germline ends. CDR1 is MNHEY and CDR2 is SVGEGT in the germline V gene.

CDR3 sequence (DNA): TGCGGGGGGGACTTCCCGAACACCGGGGAGCTGTTTTTT. As protein: CGGDFPNTGELFF. The chain joins TRBV29-1 to TRBJ2-2, with 7 bases lining up with TRBD2. This CDR3 spans 13 amino acids. Germline CDR1 is SQVTM and CDR2 is ANQGSEA.

This clone is a singleton in its sample. The chain recombines TRBV15 with TRBJ1-4; D unresolved. The CDR3 runs 13 residues. CDR1 and CDR2 (germline): LNHNV, YYDKDF (reference sequence). Trimming removed 8 bases from V and 6 bases from J, with 13 bases in between. The chain's CDR3 is CATHTYSHEKLFF. The CDR3 DNA reads TGTGCCACCCATACTTATTCCCATGAAAAACTGTTTTTT.

This chain links TRBV5-3 with TRBJ2-7; TRBD1 matches at 12 bases. TRBV5-3 is treated as an ORF (open reading frame) with a function not yet certain. The CDR3 length is 15 residues. J lost 4 bases, V lost 3 bases, and 5 bases had no gene match. The CDR3 DNA reads as TGTGCCAGAAGCTCCCGGGACAGGGGGCTTTACGAGCAGTACTTC. The encoded protein is CARSSRDRGLYEQYF.

The chain is built from TRBV29-1 and TRBJ1-2; D may be TRBD1 (6 bases). V was clipped by 5 bases and J by 1 base, with 17 bases between them. CDR1 is SQVTM and CDR2 is ANQGSEA in the germline V gene. The CDR3 totals 15 residues. This chain's CDR3 is CSVSEAGVGNYGYTF. CDR3 nucleotides: TGCAGCGTTTCCGAGGCAGGGGTGGGTAACTATGGCTACACCTTC.

J is TRBJ1-4 and V is TRBV6-1; the match to TRBD1 covers 8 bases. CDR1 MNHNS and CDR2 SASEGT come from the germline V gene. Losses at the gene ends were 2 bases for V and 5 bases for J; bases not matched to a gene: 4. The CDR3 sequence is 15 residues long. CDR3 protein: CASSEPGQGNEKLFF. CDR3 DNA sequence: TGTGCCAGCAGTGAACCCGGACAGGGAAATGAAAAACTGTTTTTT.

The chain carries TRBV4-2 and TRBJ2-7; D remains ambiguous. The germline V and J ends were trimmed by 3 bases and 0 bases, with 12 bases remaining between them. In germline, CDR1 is LGHNA, CDR2 YNFKEQ. The length of the CDR3 is 15 residues. CDR3 coding DNA: TGTGCCAGCAGCCAGTGGACCGATTCCTCCTACGAGCAGTACTTC. It encodes CASSQWTDSSYEQYF.

The chain has TRBV20-1 and TRBJ1-2, with D unclear. Looked up from germline, CDR1 is DFQATT and CDR2 is SNEGSKA (reference sequence). The CDR3 sequence is 11 residues long. V gave up 6 bases and J gave up 10 bases, with 15 bases separating them. CDR3 nucleotide sequence: TGCAGTGCCGGCCTTGGGGAGGCCTACACCTTC. This codes for CSAGLGEAYTF.

The chain recombines TRBV6-2 or TRBV6-3 with TRBJ1-2; D is undetermined. Germline V lookup: CDR1 MNHEY, CDR2 SVGEGT. V was shortened by 5 bases and J by 8 bases, with 18 bases between the two germline ends. The CDR3 runs 14 residues. CDR3 coding DNA: TGTGCCAGCAGTCGACGGTTAAATGAGGCCGGCTACACCTTC. It is translated as CASSRRLNEAGYTF.

The CDR3 region has the DNA TGTGCCAGCAGCCCACGCGCCTCACCGGGACTAGCGGGGGAGACCCAGTACTTC. Protein sequence: CASSPRASPGLAGETQYF. This chain connects TRBV9 to TRBJ2-5, with 13 bases matching TRBD2. The CDR3 runs 18 residues. The J segment lost 5 bases and the V segment lost 4 bases, leaving 14 bases of the junction unmatched. From germline, CDR1 is SGDLS and CDR2 YYNGEE. The complete variable domain, with remaining parts taken from reference TRBV9 and TRBJ2-5, reads DSGVTQTPKHLITATGQRVTLRCSPRSGDLSVYWYQQSLDQGLQFLIQYYNGEERAKGNILERFSAQQFPDLHSELNLSSLELGDSALYFCASSPRASPGLAGETQYFGPGTRLLVL.

This rearrangement joins TRBV24-1 to TRBJ1-1; 8 nucleotides agree with TRBD1. The length of the CDR3 is 13 residues. The germline CDR1 and CDR2 sequences are KGHDR and SFDVKD. The J segment lost 7 bases and the V segment lost 2 bases, leaving 2 bases of the junction unmatched. The CDR3 DNA sequence: TGTGCCACCAGTGATTCAGGGGGCATTGAAGCTTTCTTT. Protein: CATSDSGGIEAFF.

The genes are TRBV7-2 and TRBJ2-2; 9 positions match TRBD1. Trimming took 0 bases from V and 6 from J; bases not matched to a gene: 2. CDR3 length: 15 residues. Germline values: CDR1 SGHTA, CDR2 FQGNSA. CDR3 bases: TGTGCCAGCAGCTTAGCGACAGGGGGTGCCGGGGAGCTGTTTTTT. This sequence encodes CASSLATGGAGELFF.

This clone was seen just once. The genes are TRBV10-3 and TRBJ2-7; TRBD1 is a possible D gene (7 bases). The V gene's germline CDR1 is ENHRY and CDR2 SYGVKD. V lost 3 bases and J 2 bases, leaving 11 bases between the germline ends. The CDR3 is made up of 14 amino acids. Written as DNA, the CDR3 is TGTGCCATCAGTGAAGGAGGGGGCCCCTACGAGCAGTACTTC. Encoded protein: CAISEGGGPYEQYF.

This chain links TRBV24-1 with TRBJ2-2, with D possibly TRBD2 on 6 matching bases. The V gene lost 5 bases and the J gene lost 5 bases, with 11 bases spanning the gap. The CDR3 has 14 amino acids. Germline assignment: CDR1 KGHDR and CDR2 SFDVKD. Here the CDR3 reads CATSARDFTGELFF. Here the CDR3 DNA reads TGTGCCACCAGTGCCCGGGACTTTACCGGGGAGCTGTTTTTT.

The genes are TRBV5-5 and TRBJ2-3; perhaps TRBD2 as D (6 bases). Deletions cut 3 bases from V and 0 bases from J, with 14 bases between. CDR1 and CDR2 (germline): SGHKS, YYEKEE (reference sequence). CDR3 size: 16 residues. The CDR3 spells CASSSVAGTSTDTQYF. The CDR3 DNA follows: TGTGCCAGCAGCTCGGTAGCCGGGACTAGCACAGATACGCAGTATTTT.

This clone was found once. J is TRBJ2-2 and V is TRBV7-8, with D uncertain. CDR1 and CDR2 from the germline V gene are SGHVS and FQNEAQ. This CDR3 is 12 amino acids long. Trimming took off 5 bases at V and 4 bases at J, with 5 bases between the two ends. The CDR3 region is CASSLFTGELFF. The CDR3 region has the DNA TGTGCCAGCAGCCTGTTCACCGGGGAGCTGTTTTTT.

V and J are TRBV2 and TRBJ2-2; 8 positions match TRBD1. The CDR3 spans 15 residues. The V gene end was trimmed by 6 bases and the J gene end by 3 bases; junction bases not matched to a gene: 6. CDR1 is SNHLY, CDR2 FYNNEI, per germline. The CDR3, as DNA: TGTGCCAGCAGGGAGACAGGGGCGGACACCGGGGAGCTGTTTTTT. It codes for CASRETGADTGELFF.

V and J are TRBV6-2 or TRBV6-3 and TRBJ2-7; D gene uncertain. The CDR3 contains 12 residues. The ends were cut back, 6 bases at V and 5 bases at J, with 11 bases in the middle. CDR1 is MNHEY, CDR2 SVGEGT, per germline. CDR3 residues: CASSRRVHEQYF. In DNA form, the CDR3 reads TGTGCCAGCAGCCGCCGGGTCCACGAGCAGTACTTC.

The chain couples TRBV6-6 to TRBJ1-2; maybe TRBD1 (5 bases). This CDR3 spans 15 amino acids. Germline loops: CDR1 MNHNY, CDR2 SVGAGI (reference sequence). V lost 2 bases and J lost 6, with 16 bases in between. The CDR3 spells CASSYLGGRGDGYTF. CDR3 in DNA: TGTGCCAGCAGTTACCTCGGGGGACGGGGGGATGGCTACACCTTC.

The chain employs TRBV19 and TRBJ1-6, with 10 positions matching TRBD1. The CDR3 has 16 residues. The V gene end was trimmed by 6 bases and the J gene end by 7 bases; junction bases not matched to a gene: 9. Germline V gene data show CDR1 as LNHDA and CDR2 as SQIVND (reference sequence). CDR3 sequence: CASSIQPGQGNSPLHF. The DNA of the CDR3 is TGTGCCAGTAGCATACAACCGGGACAGGGGAATTCACCCCTCCACTTT.